Listed below are T cell receptor beta chains from one sample, sequenced in a study of T-cell reconstitution after alpha-beta-depleted transplantation in children. TCRdb recomputed calls from the PCR reads with MiXCR, one row per CDR3 protein. The table lists some 530,000 distinct CDR3 sequences, about an eighth of them singletons. The sequencing here drew on PBMCs from the stem cell graft donor, taken from the stem cell graft. These receptor sequences come from a human donor who donated a stem cell graft to a child with combined immunodeficiency. Both conserved end residues are part of each CDR3. Fields, in order: V gene, J gene, D gene, clone size, CDR3 DNA, CDR3 protein. The D gene is left open where the match is weak. Part of the rows lack a size; the others show once, few, many or a class for expanded clones.

TRBV4-1	TRBJ2-5	NA	NA	TGCGCCAGCAGCCAAGACTGGGGATATGGGGAGACCCAGTACTTC	CASSQDWGYGETQYF
TRBV6-2/TRBV6-3	TRBJ2-7	TRBD2	NA	TGTGCCAGCAGTTACTCGGGAGCGGGGGACGGATTTAGCTCCTACGAGCAGTACTTC	CASSYSGAGDGFSSYEQYF
TRBV20-1	TRBJ1-4	NA	few	TGCAGTGCTTCCACGGGAAGGGGCGAAAAACTGTTTTTT	CSASTGRGEKLFF
TRBV15	TRBJ2-1	NA	many	TGTGCCACCAGCAGAGACGGGAACTACCAAGGGGAGCAGTTCTTC	CATSRDGNYQGEQFF
TRBV6-4	TRBJ1-1	NA	many	TGTGCCAGTACCAACACCCGACAGGAACGCACTGAAGCTTTCTTT	CASTNTRQERTEAFF
TRBV5-6	TRBJ2-4	NA	few	TGTGCCAGCAGGATACAGGGCACAAGGAACATTCAGTACTTC	CASRIQGTRNIQYF
TRBV6-5	TRBJ2-7	NA	many	TGTGCCAGCAGTTACGGGCTCTCCTACGAGCAGTACTTC	CASSYGLSYEQYF
TRBV12-3/TRBV12-4	TRBJ2-5	NA	few	TGTGCCAGCAGTTTATTCGGTTCTGCTGCGGGAGAGACCCAGTACTTC	CASSLFGSAAGETQYF
TRBV7-9	TRBJ1-6	TRBD1	NA	TGTGCCAGCAGCTCCGGACAGGGTGTCTCACCCCTCCACTTT	CASSSGQGVSPLHF
TRBV29-1	TRBJ2-1	NA	many	TGCAGCGTCCCATCGAATGAGCAGTTCTTC	CSVPSNEQFF
TRBV6-2/TRBV6-3	TRBJ2-1	NA	many	TGTGCCAGCAGTTACTCGAGTAGGAATGAGCAGTTCTTC	CASSYSSRNEQFF
TRBV7-2	TRBJ2-4	TRBD1	many	TGTGCCAGCAGCTCTAGACAGGGTGAAAACATTCAGTACTTC	CASSSRQGENIQYF
TRBV7-9	TRBJ1-1	TRBD1	many	TGTGCCAGCAGTCGACAGGGTAGCACTGAAGCTTTCTTT	CASSRQGSTEAFF
TRBV2	TRBJ1-6	NA	many	TGTGCCAGCAAATCCCCGTCCGTTAATTCACCCCTCCACTTT	CASKSPSVNSPLHF
TRBV10-3	TRBJ2-7	NA	many	TGTGCCATCAGTGAGGGCAGGGTCTACTACGAGCAGTACTTC	CAISEGRVYYEQYF
TRBV30	TRBJ2-7	NA	NA	TGTGCCTGGAGAGGCCACAGGGTTAGTACCTACGAGCAGTACTTC	CAWRGHRVSTYEQYF
TRBV21-1	TRBJ2-7	NA	NA	TGTGCCAGCAGCAAAATAGGCTGCGGGACAGGGATGACCTACGGGCAGTACTTC	CASSKIGCGTGMTYGQYF
TRBV4-2	TRBJ2-1	TRBD2	many	TGTGCCAGCAGCCGGCGGGAGTTAAACAATGAGCAGTTCTTC	CASSRRELNNEQFF
TRBV12-3/TRBV12-4	TRBJ2-3	TRBD2	once	TGTGCCAGCAGCCGTATAAGCGGGGAAATAGATACGCAGTATTTT	CASSRISGEIDTQYF
TRBV11-1	TRBJ2-1	TRBD2	many	TGTGCCAGCAATGGGCAGCGGGAGGCCCCTGGTATCTACAATGAGCAGTTCTTC	CASNGQREAPGIYNEQFF
TRBV5-1	TRBJ2-3	NA	NA	TGCGCCAGCAGCTCGGGGATCACAGGCACAGATACGCAGTATTTT	CASSSGITGTDTQYF
TRBV7-9	TRBJ1-2	NA	NA	TGTGCCAGCAGCTTAATCGACAGGAATGGCTACACCTTC	CASSLIDRNGYTF
TRBV7-2	TRBJ2-1	TRBD1	NA	TGTGCCAGCAGCTTAAGGGGGCGAGGATACAATGAGCAGTTCTTC	CASSLRGRGYNEQFF
TRBV5-1	TRBJ2-3	NA	many	TGCGCCAGCACCGTAGCGGATACGCAGTATTTT	CASTVADTQYF
TRBV7-3	TRBJ2-3	TRBD2	NA	TGTGCCAGCAGCTCTAGCGGGGGGGCCCTGGATACGCAGTATTTT	CASSSSGGALDTQYF
TRBV11-2	TRBJ1-2	TRBD1	many	TGTGCCAGCAGCCCAGGGGGACAGGGAATGGGCGGCTACACCTTC	CASSPGGQGMGGYTF
TRBV11-3	TRBJ1-2	TRBD1	NA	TGTGCCAGCAGTCCGGGACAGGCATGGTGGGGCTACACCTTC	CASSPGQAWWGYTF
TRBV27	TRBJ2-1	TRBD1	NA	TGTGCCAGCAGTCAAAGCGGACAGGTTTACTACAATGAGCAGTTCTTC	CASSQSGQVYYNEQFF
TRBV15	TRBJ1-2	NA	many	TGTGCCACCAGCTTACCGGGACTGGGGTATGGCTACACCTTC	CATSLPGLGYGYTF
TRBV5-1	TRBJ2-7	TRBD2	NA	TGCGCCAGCAGCTCCAGCGGGATCAACTCCTACGAGCAGTACTTC	CASSSSGINSYEQYF
TRBV3-1	TRBJ2-2	TRBD1	NA	TGTGCCAGCAGCCAAGATAGGCCGGGACAGCTTTCTATTAACACCGGGGAGCTGTTTTTT	CASSQDRPGQLSINTGELFF
TRBV12-3/TRBV12-4	TRBJ1-6	TRBD1	few	TGTGCCAGCAGTTCCTCAGGGGGCTCACCCCTCCACTTT	CASSSSGGSPLHF
TRBV5-1	TRBJ2-3	TRBD2	NA	TGCGCCAGCAGCTTGTATACTAGCGGAAAAAGCACAGATACGCAGTATTTT	CASSLYTSGKSTDTQYF
TRBV7-3	TRBJ2-1	TRBD1	NA	TGTGCCAGCAGCCTACAGGGGGCGGGTTACAATGAGCAGTTCTTC	CASSLQGAGYNEQFF
TRBV18	TRBJ2-1	NA	many	TGTGCCAGCTCACGGCCCACAGGCAATGAGCAGTTCTTC	CASSRPTGNEQFF
TRBV24-1	TRBJ2-1	TRBD1	many	TGTGCCACCAGTGATTACAGGGGATCTGGTGAGCAGTTCTTC	CATSDYRGSGEQFF
TRBV30	TRBJ2-3	NA	once	TGTGCCTGGAGTCGTCCCCCTAGAACAGATACGCAGTATTTT	CAWSRPPRTDTQYF
TRBV19	TRBJ1-1	NA	few	TGTGCCAGTAGTTACGGCAGGGGAAGAAACACTGAAGCTTTCTTT	CASSYGRGRNTEAFF
TRBV2	TRBJ1-4	TRBD1	few	TGTGCCAGCAGTAGGGACAGGGGAGATGAAAAACTGTTTTTT	CASSRDRGDEKLFF
TRBV29-1	TRBJ2-2	TRBD2	few	TGCAGCGTTCCACAGAGAGCCGGGGGGACCGGGGAGCTGTTTTTT	CSVPQRAGGTGELFF
TRBV30	TRBJ1-1	NA	NA	TGTGCCTGGAGTGTCGCGAGGGTCAGGGTCTCCCTGAACACTGAAGCTTTCTTT	CAWSVARVRVSLNTEAFF
TRBV7-9	TRBJ2-1	TRBD1	NA	TGTGCCAGCAGCTTACCAGGGGGAACCTACAATGAGCAGTTCTTC	CASSLPGGTYNEQFF
TRBV28	TRBJ2-3	NA	many	TGTGCCAGCAGTCCCGCGGGGGCGCTGCAGGATACGCAGTATTTT	CASSPAGALQDTQYF
TRBV12-3/TRBV12-4	TRBJ2-4	NA	many	TGTGCCAGCAGCTCCGCCTCCGGGACCTACCTAGCCAAAAACATTCAGTACTTC	CASSSASGTYLAKNIQYF
TRBV18	TRBJ2-1	NA	many	TGTGCCAGCTCACCACCCTCTGACTACAATGAGCAGTTCTTC	CASSPPSDYNEQFF
TRBV7-9	TRBJ1-5	TRBD1	few	TGTGCCAGCAGCTTAGGTCGGACAGGGGAAGGCAATCAGCCCCAGCATTTT	CASSLGRTGEGNQPQHF
TRBV12-3/TRBV12-4	TRBJ2-3	TRBD2	many	TGTGCCAGCCTTAGCGGGGGTGCAGATACGCAGTATTTT	CASLSGGADTQYF
TRBV10-3	TRBJ2-7	NA	few	TGTGCCATCAGTGAGACGTGGCCGATCGCTGGGGAGCAGTACTTC	CAISETWPIAGEQYF
TRBV25-1	TRBJ2-7	NA	few	TGTGCCAGCAGTGACCAGATCGTGTACGAGCAGTACTTC	CASSDQIVYEQYF
TRBV6-5	TRBJ1-5	NA	few	TGTGCCAGCAGTTACAAGGGGTCTCAGCCCCAGCATTTT	CASSYKGSQPQHF
TRBV6-1	TRBJ2-7	TRBD2	few	TGTGCCAGCAGACAGTTACTAGCGGGTCTTGCCTACGAGCAGTACTTC	CASRQLLAGLAYEQYF
TRBV28	TRBJ1-4	NA	many	TGTGCCAGCAGTTCTGCGGGTGCAACTAATGAAAAACTGTTTTTT	CASSSAGATNEKLFF
TRBV29-1	TRBJ2-7	NA	NA	TGCAGCGTTGCGGGGCAGAAAGGCGACGAGCAGTACTTC	CSVAGQKGDEQYF
TRBV7-9	TRBJ2-7	NA	NA	TGTGCCAGCAGCTTATTAAGTTCAGGGGACGGCGAGCAGTACTTC	CASSLLSSGDGEQYF